At least ten counts were recorded for the clone carrying this TCR beta chain. Its antigen remains unknown. Uncontrolled infections, other autoimmune diseases, pregnancy or lactation led to exclusion of patients. These data belong to a study of T cells in Graves' hyperthyroidism and ophthalmopathy. Overall study context: Peripheral blood was collected at initial diagnosis, before any treatment.

CDR1 is MNHEY, CDR2 SMNVEV, per germline (reference sequence). The CDR3 totals 17 residues. The V gene end was trimmed by 4 bases and the J gene end by 8 bases; junction bases not matched to a gene: 17. The study, taken as a whole, reports: A model of 13 V-J pairs discriminated ophthalmopathy from stable hyperthyroidism.

TCR beta CDR3 sequences were amplified from RNA transcripts. Initially, a first-round RT-PCR of the TCR CDR3 employed the HTBI primer set. TCRdb independently ran MiXCR on the multiplex PCR reads; one entry per CDR3 protein. The sample includes about 740,000 distinct CDR3 sequences, 12% to 15% of them seen just once. The V call is TRBV27, the J call TRBJ2-1; 7 bases align to TRBD1. The sample comprised blood. This sequence was found in a woman younger than 35 with Graves' hyperthyroidism. The CDR3 reads CASSSSWQGQRKDEQFF. CDR3 nucleotide sequence: TGTGCCAGCAGTTCATCGTGGCAGGGACAGAGGAAGGATGAGCAGTTCTTC.